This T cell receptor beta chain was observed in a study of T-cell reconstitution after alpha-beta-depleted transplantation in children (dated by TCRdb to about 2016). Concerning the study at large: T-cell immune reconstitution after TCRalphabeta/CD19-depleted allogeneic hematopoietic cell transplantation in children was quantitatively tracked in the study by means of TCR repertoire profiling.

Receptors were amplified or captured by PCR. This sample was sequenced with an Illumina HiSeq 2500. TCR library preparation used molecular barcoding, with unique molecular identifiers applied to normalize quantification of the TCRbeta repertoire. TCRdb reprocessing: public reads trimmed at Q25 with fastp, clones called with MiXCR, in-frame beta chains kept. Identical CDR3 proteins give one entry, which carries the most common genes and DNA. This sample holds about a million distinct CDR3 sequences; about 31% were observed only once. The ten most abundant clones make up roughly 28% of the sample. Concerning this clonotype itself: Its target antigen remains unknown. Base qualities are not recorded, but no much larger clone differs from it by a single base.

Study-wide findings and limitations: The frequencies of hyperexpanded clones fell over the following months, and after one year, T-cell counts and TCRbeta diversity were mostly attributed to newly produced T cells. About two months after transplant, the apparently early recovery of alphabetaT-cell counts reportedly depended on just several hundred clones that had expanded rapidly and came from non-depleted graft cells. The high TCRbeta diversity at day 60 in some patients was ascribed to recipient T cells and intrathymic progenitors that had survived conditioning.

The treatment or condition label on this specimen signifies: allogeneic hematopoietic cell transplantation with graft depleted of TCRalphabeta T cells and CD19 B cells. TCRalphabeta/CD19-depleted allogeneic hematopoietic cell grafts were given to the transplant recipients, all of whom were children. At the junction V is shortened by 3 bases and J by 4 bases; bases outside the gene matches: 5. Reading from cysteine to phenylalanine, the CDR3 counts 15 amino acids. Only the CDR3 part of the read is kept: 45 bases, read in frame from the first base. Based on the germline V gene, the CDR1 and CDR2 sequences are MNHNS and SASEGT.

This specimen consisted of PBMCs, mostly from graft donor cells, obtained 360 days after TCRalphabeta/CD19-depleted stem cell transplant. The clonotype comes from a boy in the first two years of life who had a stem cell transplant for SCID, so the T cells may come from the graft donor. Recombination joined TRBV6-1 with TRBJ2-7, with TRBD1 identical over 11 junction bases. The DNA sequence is TGTGCCAGCAGTGACCGGGACAGGGGGTCGTACGAGCAGTACTTC. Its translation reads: CASSDRDRGSYEQYF.